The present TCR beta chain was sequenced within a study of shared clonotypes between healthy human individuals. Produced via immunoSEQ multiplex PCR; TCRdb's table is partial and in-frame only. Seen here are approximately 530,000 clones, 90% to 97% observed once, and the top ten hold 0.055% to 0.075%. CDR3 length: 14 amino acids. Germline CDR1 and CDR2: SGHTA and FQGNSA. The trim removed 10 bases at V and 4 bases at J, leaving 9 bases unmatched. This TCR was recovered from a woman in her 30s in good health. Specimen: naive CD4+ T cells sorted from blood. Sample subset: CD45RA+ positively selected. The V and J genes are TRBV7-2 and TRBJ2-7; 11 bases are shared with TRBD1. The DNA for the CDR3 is TGTGCCACCAACCCCGGGACAGGGGGATACGAGCAGTACTTC. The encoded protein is CATNPGTGGYEQYF.